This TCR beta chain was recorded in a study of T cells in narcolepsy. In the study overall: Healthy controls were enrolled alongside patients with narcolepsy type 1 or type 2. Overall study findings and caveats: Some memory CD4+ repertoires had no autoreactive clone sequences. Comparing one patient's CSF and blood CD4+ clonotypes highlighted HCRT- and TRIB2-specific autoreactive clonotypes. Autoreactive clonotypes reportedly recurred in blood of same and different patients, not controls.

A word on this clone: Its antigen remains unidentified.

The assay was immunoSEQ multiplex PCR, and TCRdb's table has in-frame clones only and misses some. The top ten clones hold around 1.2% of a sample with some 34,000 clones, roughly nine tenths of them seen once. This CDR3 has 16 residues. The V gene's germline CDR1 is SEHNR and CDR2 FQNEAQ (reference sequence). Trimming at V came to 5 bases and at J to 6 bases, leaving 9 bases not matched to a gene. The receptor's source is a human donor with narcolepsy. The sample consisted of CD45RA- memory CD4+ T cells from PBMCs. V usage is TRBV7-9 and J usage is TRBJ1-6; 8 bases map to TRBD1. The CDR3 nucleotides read TGTGCCAGCAGCCCCTATCGGCAGGGGGCTAATTCACCCCTCCACTTT. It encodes CASSPYRQGANSPLHF.